This T cell receptor (beta chain) was sequenced for a study of persistence of HIV-infected CD4 T cells. Overall study results and limits: TCR oligoclonality correlated with proviral oligoclonality in the same sorted populations. TCR analyses could not target the rare provirus-carrying CMV-responding cells.

Stimulation used 8.5 to 10 ug/mL lysate from CMV-infected fibroblasts. CD40L-negative CD69-negative CD45RO-high memory CD4+ T cells were sorted as populations depleted of antigen-responding cells. Sequencing used immunoSEQ version 4 in survey mode. Sequencing was performed with immunoSEQ multiplex PCR; in TCRdb, only in-frame clones are kept and a portion is missing. The sample lists fewer than 40,000 clones, roughly 80% occurring once. Germline V gives CDR1 SGHTS, CDR2 YDEGEE. The trim removed 6 bases at V and 2 bases at J, leaving 12 bases unmatched. The CDR3 has 17 amino acids. This clone was counted once. Its specificity is not known.

This clonotype originated in an adult woman with HIV who was CMV-seropositive. The starting material was CD4+ T cells sorted from PBMCs after approximately 19-hour stimulation, obtained from a patient who received antiretroviral therapy. The chain carries TRBV5-8 and TRBJ1-2; 11 nucleotides match TRBD1. CDR3 DNA: TGTGCCAGCATGCCCCTCCCGGGACAGGGGGTGAACTATGGCTACACCTTC. Translating it yields CASMPLPGQGVNYGYTF.